One sample yielded the 17 T cell receptor beta chains listed below, sequenced in a study of T cell repertoires in cytomegalovirus infection. TCRdb called the reads again in MiXCR, with one record for every CDR3 protein. The table records around 300,000 distinct CDR3 sequences, under 25% of them present only once. What these receptors recognize is not known. The source was cultured PBMCs, collected from culture after CMV antigen stimulation. The origin of the receptors is a human donor in good health (CMV status not recorded). Some clones in this sample may be carry-over from other donors' samples.

The rearrangement uses TRBV2 and TRBJ1-5, with TRBD1 as a possible D gene (5 bases). Germline CDR1 SNHLY, CDR2 FYNNEI. The germline V and J ends were trimmed by 0 bases and 2 bases, with 11 bases remaining between them. This CDR3 has 16 amino acids. The CDR3 loop is CASSEAVGGRNQPQHF. The CDR3 region has the DNA TGTGCCAGCAGTGAAGCGGTGGGGGGTCGCAATCAGCCCCAGCATTTT.

The chain is built from TRBV7-2 and TRBJ1-1, with TRBD1 identical over 7 bases. There are 15 residues in the CDR3. In germline, CDR1 is SGHTA, CDR2 FQGNSA. J lost 5 bases, V lost 4 bases, and 10 bases had no gene match. Written as DNA, the CDR3 is TGTGCCAGCAGCTCCGAGGGAACAGGGGTGACTGAAGCTTTCTTT. This gives the protein CASSSEGTGVTEAFF.

This clonotype was seen more than once but under ten times. The gene calls are TRBV24-1 and TRBJ2-5; no definite D call. Trimming stripped 3 bases from V and 7 bases from J, with 11 bases between. Per the germline V gene, CDR1 is KGHDR and CDR2 is SFDVKD. The CDR3 sequence is 13 residues long. CDR3 nucleotide sequence: TGTGCCACCAGTGATCCCCAAGATCGGACCCAGTACTTC. Protein product: CATSDPQDRTQYF.

This clonotype has a handful of counts. The chain couples TRBV7-9 to TRBJ2-3, with D perhaps TRBD2 (6 bases). Germline V gene sequence: CDR1 SEHNR, CDR2 FQNEAQ (reference sequence). The CDR3 is 14 amino acids. The V end lost 5 bases, the J end lost 6 bases, and 15 bases lay between the germline ends. The CDR3, as DNA: TGTGCCAGCAGCCAAACTGCTGGGGGGGATACGCAGTATTTT. The encoded protein is CASSQTAGGDTQYF.

The chain employs TRBV28 and TRBJ2-3; TRBD2 agrees at 7 bases. Germline V CDR1 and CDR2: MDHEN, SYDVKM. This CDR3 comprises 18 residues. Trimming cost V 1 base and J 3 bases; bases outside gene matches: 13. As DNA, the CDR3 is TGTGCCAGCAGTTTATCGTTTTTGGTGGCGGGAGAAACAGATACGCAGTATTTT. Its translation: CASSLSFLVAGETDTQYF.

This clonotype was observed many times. V usage is TRBV10-3 and J usage is TRBJ1-2; no clear D gene. CDR1 is ENHRY, CDR2 SYGVKD, per germline. CDR3 length equals 12 residues. V was shortened by 0 bases and J by 7 bases, with 6 bases between the two germline ends. The CDR3 region has the DNA TGTGCCATCAGTGAGTCGACTGTTGGCTACACCTTC. It is translated as CAISESTVGYTF.

This clonotype was detected many times. The rearrangement uses TRBV6-1 and TRBJ1-5; 7 bases are a match to TRBD1. The CDR3 consists of 15 residues. J gave up 7 bases and V 5 bases, and 11 bases lay outside the gene matches. Germline V CDR1 and CDR2: MNHNS, SASEGT. The CDR3: CASSSGRGGRQPQHF. Here the CDR3 DNA reads TGTGCCAGCAGTTCCGGCAGGGGGGGAAGGCAGCCCCAGCATTTT.

This clonotype was detected a few times. The gene calls are TRBV19 and TRBJ2-3; 8 bases agree with TRBD2. The CDR3 length is 16 residues. Germline V CDR1 and CDR2: LNHDA, SQIVND (reference sequence). Trimming cost V 4 bases and J 0 bases; bases outside gene matches: 6. The CDR3 DNA is TGTGCCAGTAGTACGCCTCGGGGGGGAAGCACAGATACGCAGTATTTT. It is translated as CASSTPRGGSTDTQYF.

The sample holds many counts of this clonotype. The chain uses TRBV7-2 and TRBJ1-4; 7 bases agree with TRBD1. This CDR3 is 15 amino acids long. J gave up 4 bases and V 6 bases, and 8 bases lay outside the gene matches. Germline CDR1 and CDR2: SGHTA and FQGNSA. This CDR3 reads CASSDLGQSNEKLFF. The CDR3 region has the DNA TGTGCCAGCAGTGACTTGGGACAGAGTAATGAAAAACTGTTTTTT. Complete variable domain (other parts from reference TRBV7-2 and TRBJ1-4): GAGVSQSPSNKVTEKGKDVELRCDPISGHTALYWYRQSLGQGLEFLIYFQGNSAPDKSGLPSDRFSAERTGGSVSTLTIQRTQQEDSAVYLCASSDLGQSNEKLFFGSGTQLSVL.

This clonotype was seen only a few times. This chain links TRBV15 with TRBJ2-7; D unresolved. Germline CDR1 LNHNV, CDR2 YYDKDF (reference sequence). CDR3 size: 15 residues. The ends were cut back, 0 bases at V and 2 bases at J, with 11 bases in the middle. CDR3: CATSRDLTPTYEQYF. In nucleotides, the CDR3 is TGTGCCACCAGCAGAGATCTAACACCCACCTACGAGCAGTACTTC.

The sample holds a few counts of this clonotype. The chain has TRBV28 and TRBJ2-7, with 10 bases fitting TRBD1. The CDR3 runs 14 residues. CDR1 MDHEN and CDR2 SYDVKM come from the germline V gene. V was pared by 10 bases and J by 6 bases, with 12 bases of the junction left unmatched. The CDR3, as DNA: TGTGCCACCAATTCCGGGACAGGGGTCTTCGAGCAGTACGTC. Protein: CATNSGTGVFEQYV.

The V call is TRBV27, the J call TRBJ1-2; D is perhaps TRBD1 (5 bases). CDR3 length: 15 residues. Per germline, CDR1 MNHEY and CDR2 SMNVEV (reference sequence). V was pared by 4 bases and J by 8 bases, with 20 bases between. The CDR3 coding sequence is TGTGCCAGCAGTTCCCGGGGGAGAAAACGCCAGGGCTACACCTTC. Protein sequence: CASSSRGRKRQGYTF.

Many counts were recorded for this clonotype. The V call is TRBV7-2, the J call TRBJ2-1; 12 nucleotides match TRBD2. The CDR3 is 15 amino acids. The V gene end was trimmed by 5 bases and the J gene end by 4 bases; junction bases not matched to a gene: 3. Germline V CDR1 and CDR2: SGHTA, FQGNSA. CDR3 bases: TGTGCCAGCAGCGCGACTAGCGGGAGTTACAATGAGCAGTTCTTC. Its translation is CASSATSGSYNEQFF. Variable domain in full (rest from reference TRBV7-2 and TRBJ2-1): GAGVSQSPSNKVTEKGKDVELRCDPISGHTALYWYRQSLGQGLEFLIYFQGNSAPDKSGLPSDRFSAERTGGSVSTLTIQRTQQEDSAVYLCASSATSGSYNEQFFGPGTRLTVL.

In regard to this clonotype: One end of the junction fails to match germline, which may point to a read error. This rearrangement joins TRBV5-3 to TRBJ2-5; 10 bases line up with TRBD2. TRBV5-3 is annotated as an ORF whose role is uncertain. The CDR3 contains 19 residues. In DNA form, the CDR3 reads TGTGCCAGCAGCTTGGCGGGTAGCGGGAGGCTAATACTTCAAGAGACCCAGTACTTC. Protein product: CASSLAGSGRLILQETQYF.

This clonotype was detected many times. The chain is built from TRBV7-3 and TRBJ2-1, with unresolved D. The CDR3 is 15 amino acids. Germline V CDR1 and CDR2: SGHTA, FQGTGA. V dropped 5 bases and J dropped 1 base, with 12 bases sitting between them. The CDR3 protein is CASSAPPGSYNEQFF. The CDR3 DNA reads as TGTGCCAGCAGCGCTCCCCCCGGTTCCTACAATGAGCAGTTCTTC. Variable domain in full (rest from reference TRBV7-3 and TRBJ2-1): GAGVSQTPSNKVTEKGKYVELRCDPISGHTALYWYRQSLGQGPEFLIYFQGTGAADDSGLPNDRFFAVRPEGSVSTLKIQRTERGDSAVYLCASSAPPGSYNEQFFGPGTRLTVL.

This clonotype ranks as medium-sized. CDR3 sequence: CASSLVARQYF. CDR3 sequence (DNA): TGTGCCAGCAGCTTAGTAGCGAGGCAGTACTTC. This chain connects TRBV7-2 to TRBJ2-7; possibly TRBD2 for D (5 bases). V lost 1 base, J lost 9 bases, and 7 bases lay in between. This CDR3 region has 11 residues. Germline V gene lookup returns CDR1 SGHTA and CDR2 FQGNSA. The variable domain in full, completed from reference TRBV7-2 and TRBJ2-7, reads GAGVSQSPSNKVTEKGKDVELRCDPISGHTALYWYRQSLGQGLEFLIYFQGNSAPDKSGLPSDRFSAERTGGSVSTLTIQRTQQEDSAVYLCASSLVARQYFGPGTRLTVT.

Ten or more counts support this clonotype. J is TRBJ2-2 and V is TRBV7-6, with D tentatively TRBD1 or TRBD2 (5 bases each). Trimming took 0 bases from V and 6 from J, leaving 20 bases between them. This CDR3 is built from 18 residues. Germline assignment: CDR1 SGHVS and CDR2 FNYEAQ. CDR3 region: CASSLAVGWGTVPGELFF. CDR3 DNA sequence: TGTGCCAGCAGCTTAGCCGTTGGTTGGGGGACCGTCCCCGGGGAGCTGTTTTTT.